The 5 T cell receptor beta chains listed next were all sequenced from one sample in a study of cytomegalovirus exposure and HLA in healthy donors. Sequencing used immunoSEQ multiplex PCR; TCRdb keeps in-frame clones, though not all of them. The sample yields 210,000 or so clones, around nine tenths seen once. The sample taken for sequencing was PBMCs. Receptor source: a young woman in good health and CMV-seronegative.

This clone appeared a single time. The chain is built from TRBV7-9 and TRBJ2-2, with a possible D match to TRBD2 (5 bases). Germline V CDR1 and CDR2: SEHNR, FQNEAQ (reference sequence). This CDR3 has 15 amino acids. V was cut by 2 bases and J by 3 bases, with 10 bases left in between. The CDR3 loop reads CASSLTRWDTGELFF. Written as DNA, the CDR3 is TGTGCCAGCAGCTTAACTAGGTGGGACACCGGGGAGCTGTTTTTT.

The CDR3 protein is CASSVEREGLWSVQETQYF. For the CDR3, the DNA is TGTGCCAGCAGTGTAGAGCGGGAGGGCCTTTGGTCTGTGCAAGAGACCCAGTACTTC. This chain connects TRBV2 to TRBJ2-5; 10 positions agree with TRBD2. Germline assignment: CDR1 SNHLY and CDR2 FYNNEI. The CDR3 is 19 amino acids. V dropped 4 bases and J dropped 2; count of bases not matched to a gene: 16.

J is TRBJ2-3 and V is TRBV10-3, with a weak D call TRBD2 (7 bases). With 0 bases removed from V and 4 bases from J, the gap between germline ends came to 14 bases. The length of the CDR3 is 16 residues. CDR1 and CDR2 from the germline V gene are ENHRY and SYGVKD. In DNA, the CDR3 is TGTGCCATCAGTGAGTCTGGGGGGGGCGCATCAGATACGCAGTATTTT. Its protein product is CAISESGGGASDTQYF.

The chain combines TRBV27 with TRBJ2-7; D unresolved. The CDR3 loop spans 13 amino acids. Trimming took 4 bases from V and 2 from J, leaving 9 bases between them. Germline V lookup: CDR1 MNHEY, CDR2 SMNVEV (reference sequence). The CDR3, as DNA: TGTGCCAGCAGTTCCTCTCTAACCTACGAGCAGTACTTC. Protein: CASSSSLTYEQYF.

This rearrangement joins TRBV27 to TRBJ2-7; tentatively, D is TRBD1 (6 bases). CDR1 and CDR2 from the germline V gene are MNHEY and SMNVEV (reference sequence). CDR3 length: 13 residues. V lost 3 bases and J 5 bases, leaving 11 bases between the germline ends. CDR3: CASSFRGSDEQYF. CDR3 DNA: TGTGCCAGCAGTTTCAGGGGAAGCGACGAGCAGTACTTC.